This entry lists 21 T cell receptor beta chains sequenced from one sample in a study of cytomegalovirus exposure and HLA in healthy donors. Use of 60 Vbeta and 13 Jbeta primers characterized the PCR. Method: immunoSEQ multiplex PCR; TCRdb's copy keeps in-frame clones and lacks some. Found here are around 62,000 clones, over 70% of them singletons; the top ten hold under 9%. Source material: PBMCs. These receptors all stem from a man in his 60s in good health and CMV-seropositive.

J is TRBJ1-5 and V is TRBV2; D not resolved. Germline loops: CDR1 SNHLY, CDR2 FYNNEI. The CDR3 contains 15 residues. V was cut by 0 bases and J by 7 bases, with 13 bases left in between. CDR3 residues: CASSEALPGRQPQHF. CDR3 coding DNA: TGTGCCAGCAGTGAAGCTCTTCCGGGGAGGCAGCCCCAGCATTTT.

The rearrangement links TRBV6-6 to TRBJ1-2; D may be TRBD1 (5 bases). Looked up from germline, CDR1 is MNHNY and CDR2 is SVGAGI (reference sequence). The CDR3 has 15 residues. Between the trimmed V and J ends, which lost 1 base and 5 bases, there was a span of 14 bases. In DNA, the CDR3 is TGTGCCAGCAGTTACTTACTGATCGGGGGTTATGGCTACACCTTC. It is translated as CASSYLLIGGYGYTF.

The chain links TRBV6-5 to TRBJ1-2, with TRBD1 identical over 11 bases. Looked up from germline, CDR1 is MNHEY and CDR2 is SVGAGI. J lost 8 bases, V lost 6 bases, and 11 bases had no gene match. The CDR3 length is 15 residues. The CDR3 reads CASRTGGQGAGGYTF. The CDR3 region has the DNA TGTGCCAGCAGAACCGGCGGACAGGGGGCAGGGGGCTACACCTTC.

The genes are TRBV25-1 and TRBJ2-1, with TRBD2 identical over 9 bases. The CDR3 runs 16 residues. Germline loops: CDR1 MGHDK, CDR2 SYGVNS. Trimming removed 5 bases from V and 9 bases from J; junction bases left unmatched: 14. Written as DNA, the CDR3 is TGTGCCAGCAGTCCCTACGGCCGCGGGGGGGCCTTTGAGCAGTTCTTC. Protein: CASSPYGRGGAFEQFF.

The chain joins TRBV11-2 to TRBJ2-1, with no clear D. Germline V lookup: CDR1 SGHAT, CDR2 FQNNGV. V lost 1 base and J 9 bases, leaving 4 bases between the germline ends. The CDR3 covers 11 residues. CDR3 DNA: TGTGCCAGCAGCTTAGTATTTGAGCAGTTCTTC. Translating it yields CASSLVFEQFF.

With respect to this clone: At one end, the junction sequence differs from germline, possibly due to a read error. The CDR3 DNA is TGTGCCAGCAGCCGCGGGACAGGGGACCGATTCTTC. It encodes CASSRGTGDRFF. The rearrangement uses TRBV11-2 and TRBJ2-4; TRBD1 matches at 10 bases. Germline-derived CDR1 and CDR2 are SGHAT and FQNNGV. The CDR3 spans 12 residues.

In nucleotides, the CDR3 is TGTGCCAGCAGCCCTCCGTCGGGGTTGGACTATGGCTACACCTTC. Protein sequence: CASSPPSGLDYGYTF. The gene calls are TRBV5-4 and TRBJ1-2, with D uncertain. Trimming removed 4 bases at V and 3 bases at J, with 16 bases between. Germline lookup yields CDR1 SGHNT and CDR2 YYREEE (reference sequence). This CDR3 is built from 15 residues.

The chain uses TRBV7-9 and TRBJ2-3, with D perhaps matching TRBD1 (5 bases). The CDR3 loop spans 13 amino acids. V lost 1 base and J 6 bases, leaving 8 bases between the germline ends. Germline CDR1 SEHNR, CDR2 FQNEAQ (reference sequence). The CDR3 region is CASSLETADTQYF. The CDR3 nucleotides read TGTGCCAGCAGCTTAGAGACAGCGGATACGCAGTATTTT.

This clone was seen a single time. The chain employs TRBV6-1 and TRBJ2-1; the D gene is possibly TRBD2 (6 bases). The V gene lost 6 bases and the J gene lost 2 bases, with 14 bases spanning the gap. CDR1 and CDR2 (germline): MNHNS, SASEGT. This CDR3 region has 15 residues. In nucleotides, the CDR3 is TGTGCCAGCAGCGAGATCCCGGGGGCCTACAATGAGCAGTTCTTC. Amino acids: CASSEIPGAYNEQFF.

This chain joins TRBV5-1 and TRBJ1-4; the D gene is possibly TRBD1 (5 bases). The V end lost 1 base, the J end lost 4 bases, and 5 bases lay between the germline ends. This CDR3 is built from 13 residues. From germline, CDR1 is SGHRS and CDR2 YFSETQ. In nucleotides, the CDR3 is TGCGCCAGCAGCTTGAGGGGTAATGAAAAACTGTTTTTT. Its protein product is CASSLRGNEKLFF.

By share of the sample, this clone is medium-sized (0.01 to 0.1%). This chain uses TRBV7-9 with TRBJ1-3, with 11 bases matching TRBD1. Germline CDR1 is SEHNR and CDR2 is FQNEAQ (reference sequence). Germline trimming cut 4 bases from V and 9 bases from J; bases unmatched to any gene: 11. The CDR3 loop spans 16 amino acids. The CDR3, as DNA: TGTGCCAGCAGCTCGACCCCTGGGACAGGGGGAGGCACCATATATTTT. Protein: CASSSTPGTGGGTIYF. The variable domain in full, completed from reference TRBV7-9 and TRBJ1-3, reads DTGVSQNPRHKITKRGQNVTFRCDPISEHNRLYWYRQTLGQGPEFLTYFQNEAQLEKSRLLSDRFSAERPKGSFSTLEIQRTEQGDSAMYLCASSSTPGTGGGTIYFGEGSWLTVV.

This chain connects TRBV15 to TRBJ1-2, with 7 bases aligning to TRBD1. The germline CDR1 and CDR2 sequences are LNHNV and YYDKDF (reference sequence). V shed 5 bases, J shed 4 bases, and the junction held 7 bases outside the gene matches. CDR3 length: 14 residues. CDR3 DNA: TGTGCCACCAGCCCCCCTGGACAGGCCTATGGCTACACCTTC. Residues: CATSPPGQAYGYTF.

The count of this clone is one. The V and J genes are TRBV18 and TRBJ1-1, with D possibly TRBD1 on 5 matching bases. Germline V gene sequence: CDR1 KGHSH, CDR2 LQKENI. V gave up 6 bases and J gave up 0 bases, with 14 bases separating them. CDR3 length equals 15 residues. The CDR3 reads CASSTSQGMNTEAFF. CDR3 coding DNA: TGTGCCAGCTCTACCTCCCAGGGAATGAACACTGAAGCTTTCTTT.

This sequence joins TRBV7-9 and TRBJ2-1; D is uncertain. V dropped 3 bases and J dropped 0 bases, with 9 bases sitting between them. Per germline, CDR1 SEHNR and CDR2 FQNEAQ (reference sequence). The CDR3 loop spans 15 amino acids. In nucleotides, the CDR3 is TGTGCCAGCAGCTTTCAGTCAGTCTCCTACAATGAGCAGTTCTTC. This translates into CASSFQSVSYNEQFF.

The J gene is TRBJ2-1, the V gene TRBV9, with D maybe TRBD1 (5 bases). Deletions cut 4 bases from V and 3 bases from J, with 14 bases between. This CDR3 is built from 15 residues. Germline-derived CDR1 and CDR2 are SGDLS and YYNGEE. The CDR3 sequence is CASSLTPRGYNEQFF. The CDR3 bases are TGTGCCAGCAGCCTCACCCCTAGGGGCTACAATGAGCAGTTCTTC.

V is TRBV2 and J is TRBJ2-3, with 8 positions matching TRBD2. Germline assignment: CDR1 SNHLY and CDR2 FYNNEI. V lost 3 bases and J lost 2; bases outside the gene matches: 4. The CDR3 loop spans 15 amino acids. The CDR3 sequence: CASSDPGGATDTQYF. As DNA, the CDR3 is TGTGCCAGCAGTGACCCGGGAGGGGCCACAGATACGCAGTATTTT.

The V gene is TRBV5-4, the J gene TRBJ2-7, with TRBD1 as a possible D gene (6 bases). The CDR3 runs 14 residues. V was shortened by 3 bases and J by 3 bases, with 13 bases between the two germline ends. CDR1 and CDR2 (germline): SGHNT, YYREEE (reference sequence). CDR3 DNA sequence: TGTGCCAGCAGCTCCACAGGGACCAACTACGAGCAGTACTTC. This gives the protein CASSSTGTNYEQYF.

The rearrangement uses TRBV21-1 and TRBJ2-7; TRBD1, the table's D call, lacks a check against the DNA. TRBV21-1 is tagged as a pseudogene. This CDR3 has 18 amino acids. This CDR3 reads CASSLQASRGGGTYEQYF. The CDR3 DNA reads as TGTGCCAGCAGCCTCCAGGCAAGCAGGGGCGGCGGCACCTACGAGCAGTACTTC.

The chain recombines TRBV7-9 with TRBJ1-1; maybe TRBD1 (6 bases). Germline V gives CDR1 SEHNR, CDR2 FQNEAQ (reference sequence). This CDR3 region has 14 residues. With 5 bases removed from V and 1 base from J, the gap between germline ends came to 11 bases. The CDR3 is CASSAPTGNTEAFF. DNA of the CDR3: TGTGCCAGCAGCGCCCCGACAGGGAACACTGAAGCTTTCTTT.

CDR3 in amino acids: CASSDGTSGRVRTKQYF. As DNA, the CDR3 is TGCGCCAGCAGTGACGGGACTAGCGGGAGGGTAAGAACGAAGCAGTACTTC. The chain employs TRBV10-1 and TRBJ2-7, with TRBD2 identical over 16 bases. The CDR3 is 17 residues long. Looked up from germline, CDR1 is WNHNN and CDR2 is SYGVQD (reference sequence). The trim removed 3 bases at V and 8 bases at J, leaving 10 bases unmatched.

This clone was detected once. For the CDR3, the DNA is TGCGCCAGCAGCTTGGGGACGTCGACAGGCTCTGGAAACACCATATATTTT. This gives the protein CASSLGTSTGSGNTIYF. The gene calls are TRBV5-1 and TRBJ1-3; D possibly corresponds to TRBD1 (6 bases). Germline V gene data show CDR1 as SGHRS and CDR2 as YFSETQ. V was clipped by 0 bases and J by 0 bases, with 13 bases between them. The CDR3 consists of 17 residues. Full variable domain (missing parts from reference TRBV5-1 and TRBJ1-3): KAGVTQTPRYLIKTRGQQVTLSCSPISGHRSVSWYQQTPGQGLQFLFEYFSETQRNKGNFPGRFSGRQFSNSRSEMNVSTLELGDSALYLCASSLGTSTGSGNTIYFGEGSWLTVV.